This entry lists 10 T cell receptor beta chains sequenced from one sample in a study of blood T cell repertoires in COVID-19 (dated by TCRdb to 2018 to 2020). To prepare the library, the immunoSEQ multiplex PCR assay was applied. Not all clones reach the TCRdb copy of this immuneACCESS table, which keeps in-frame sequences only. Checked studies attribute under half of the gap to unresolved V genes and leave the rest unexplained. The sample table contains about 370,000 clones; only one count was recorded for 70% to 90% of them. The top ten clones comprise under 4% of the sample. The material sequenced was peripheral blood. These receptors all come from a woman aged 25 to 39 with COVID-19, enrolled during active disease.

The genes are TRBV20-1 and TRBJ2-1; D remains unclear. Trimming removed 5 bases at V and 2 bases at J, with 4 bases between. The germline gives CDR1 DFQATT, CDR2 SNEGSKA (reference sequence). The CDR3 has 11 residues. The CDR3 sequence: CSAGPYNEQFF. In DNA form, the CDR3 reads TGCAGTGCTGGGCCCTACAATGAGCAGTTCTTC.

This clone was recorded only once. The rearrangement joins TRBV11-2 to TRBJ2-3; the match to TRBD2 covers 12 bases. V was clipped by 1 base and J by 7 bases; unmatched bases: 6. The length of the CDR3 is 16 residues. Germline CDR1 reads SGHAT; CDR2 reads FQNNGV. CDR3 loop: CASSLGSSGGANTQYF. The DNA for the CDR3 is TGTGCCAGCAGCTTAGGGTCTAGCGGGGGGGCCAATACGCAGTATTTT.

The CDR3 region has the DNA TGTGCCAGCGGCCATAGCAATCAGCCCCAGCATTTT. The encoded protein is CASGHSNQPQHF. The J gene is TRBJ1-5, the V gene TRBV6-6; unclear D gene. Trimming shortened V by 8 bases and J by 0 bases, and 5 bases separated the two germline ends. The CDR3 sequence is 12 residues long. Germline V lookup: CDR1 MNHNY, CDR2 SVGAGI (reference sequence).

This chain joins TRBV24-1 and TRBJ2-7; a weak D match, TRBD2 (5 bases). CDR3 length: 13 amino acids. Trimming took off 5 bases at V and 0 bases at J, with 7 bases between the two ends. Looked up from germline, CDR1 is KGHDR and CDR2 is SFDVKD. This CDR3 reads CATSAGSSYEQYF. The CDR3 coding sequence is TGTGCCACCAGTGCGGGAAGCTCCTACGAGCAGTACTTC.

The chain links TRBV7-9 to TRBJ1-2; D may be TRBD1 (5 bases). The CDR3 contains 12 residues. The germline V gene encodes CDR1 SEHNR and CDR2 FQNEAQ (reference sequence). The V end was cut by 3 bases, the J end by 8 bases, with 10 bases between. CDR3 sequence reads: CASSLAGPGYTF. In DNA form, the CDR3 reads TGTGCCAGCAGCTTGGCAGGGCCCGGCTACACCTTC. Supplemented by reference TRBV7-9 and TRBJ1-2, the full variable domain reads DTGVSQNPRHKITKRGQNVTFRCDPISEHNRLYWYRQTLGQGPEFLTYFQNEAQLEKSRLLSDRFSAERPKGSFSTLEIQRTEQGDSAMYLCASSLAGPGYTFGSGTRLTVV.

This clone was found once. V and J are TRBV19 and TRBJ1-1; no clear D gene. The CDR3 consists of 12 residues. With 4 bases removed from V and 9 bases from J, the gap between germline ends came to 12 bases. CDR1 is LNHDA and CDR2 is SQIVND in the germline V gene (reference sequence). The CDR3, as DNA: TGTGCCAGTAGTAAAGGACTATTAAAAGCTTTCTTT. This encodes CASSKGLLKAFF.

The rearrangement joins TRBV19 to TRBJ1-6; 10 bases fit TRBD1. CDR3 length: 15 residues. Germline V gene sequence: CDR1 LNHDA, CDR2 SQIVND (reference sequence). J was trimmed by 5 bases and V by 6 bases; bases with no gene match: 4. CDR3 DNA: TGTGCCAGTAGCTTGGACAGGGGGAATAATTCACCCCTCCACTTT. The encoded protein is CASSLDRGNNSPLHF. The entire variable domain, with the rest obtained from reference TRBV19 and TRBJ1-6, is as follows: DGGITQSPKYLFRKEGQNVTLSCEQNLNHDAMYWYRQDPGQGLRLIYYSQIVNDFQKGDIAEGYSVSREKKESFPLTVTSAQKNPTAFYLCASSLDRGNNSPLHFGNGTRLTVT.

The rearrangement uses TRBV7-9 and TRBJ1-1, with a weak D call TRBD1 (6 bases). Germline V gives CDR1 SEHNR, CDR2 FQNEAQ (reference sequence). The ends were cut back, 8 bases at V and 0 bases at J, with 16 bases in the middle. The CDR3 is 15 residues long. In nucleotides, the CDR3 is TGTGCCAGCCGACCCGTTGGGGGCTTGAACACTGAAGCTTTCTTT. This codes for CASRPVGGLNTEAFF.

This clone appeared once. The chain has TRBV2 and TRBJ2-1; 12 bases map to TRBD2. Per the germline V gene, CDR1 is SNHLY and CDR2 is FYNNEI. The junction had 17 bases not matched to a gene; V was cut back by 7 bases and J by 7 bases. The CDR3 length is 18 residues. Here the CDR3 reads CASIGDGLAGTIWNEQFF. The CDR3 nucleotides read TGTGCCAGCATCGGCGACGGACTAGCGGGGACCATTTGGAATGAGCAGTTCTTC.

This chain's CDR3 is CASRWGHLNTEAFF. The CDR3, as DNA: TGTGCCAGCAGGTGGGGACACCTGAACACTGAAGCTTTCTTT. The chain uses TRBV6-5 and TRBJ1-1; perhaps TRBD1 as D (6 bases). CDR3 length: 14 amino acids. CDR1 is MNHEY and CDR2 is SVGAGI in the germline V gene. Trimming stripped 6 bases from V and 0 bases from J, with 11 bases between.